The present TCR beta chain was sequenced within a study of identical twins. V lost 0 bases and J lost 3; bases outside the gene matches: 6. The CDR3 has 16 residues. The V gene's germline CDR1 is LGHNA and CDR2 YSLEER. Only a few counts were recorded for this clonotype. TCRdb independently ran MiXCR on the 5' RACE reads; one entry per CDR3 protein. This sample has hundreds of thousands of distinct CDR3 sequences; 21% occur once, and the top ten carry 4% to 5.5%. The same sample was also studied in work on T cells expressing NK-cell markers. This second study notes: One observes that, in a handful of donors, these clonotypes were also the leading ones within the CD3+CD56-NKG2C+ fraction.

Sequences were obtained from PBMCs. The TCR comes from a woman younger than 30 in good health. This chain connects TRBV4-3 to TRBJ2-5; 8 positions agree with TRBD2. CDR3 DNA sequence: TGCGCCAGCAGCCAAGATTGGGCGGGAGGCGAAGAGACCCAGTACTTC. It specifies CASSQDWAGGEETQYF.